This TCR beta chain was captured in a study of blood T cells in healthy people across ages. Trimming removed 6 bases at V and 2 bases at J, with 14 bases between. Germline loops: CDR1 MDHEN, CDR2 SYDVKM. The CDR3 has 14 residues. With a J-beta primer mix and a sample-barcoded 5' primer, a second PCR ran about 7 to 12 cycles. TCRdb reanalysed the 5' RACE reads using MiXCR and keeps one entry per CDR3 protein. The sample lists roughly 900,000 distinct CDR3 sequences, 25% to 30% occurring once. Source material: blood. This clonotype was obtained from a woman of 80 years or more in good health. The V and J genes are TRBV28 and TRBJ2-7, with D possibly TRBD2 on 7 matching bases. The CDR3 sequence: CASRLRGGPYEQYF. In DNA form, the CDR3 reads TGTGCCAGCAGGTTGAGGGGGGGCCCCTACGAGCAGTACTTC.